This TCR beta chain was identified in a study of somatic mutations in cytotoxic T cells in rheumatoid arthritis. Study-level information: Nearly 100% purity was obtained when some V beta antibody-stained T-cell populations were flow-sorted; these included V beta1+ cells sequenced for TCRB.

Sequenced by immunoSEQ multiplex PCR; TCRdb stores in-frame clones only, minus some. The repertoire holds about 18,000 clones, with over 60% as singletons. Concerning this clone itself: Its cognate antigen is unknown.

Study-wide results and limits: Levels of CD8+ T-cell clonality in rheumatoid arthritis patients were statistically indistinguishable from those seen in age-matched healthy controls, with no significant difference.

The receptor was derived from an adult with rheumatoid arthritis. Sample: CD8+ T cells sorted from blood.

The chain's CDR3 is CASSQASSTDTQYF. In DNA, the CDR3 is TGTGCCAGCAGCCAAGCGTCTAGCACAGATACGCAGTATTTT. This sequence joins TRBV14 and TRBJ2-3; D uncertain. The CDR3 length is 14 residues. Germline CDR1 is SGHDN and CDR2 is FVKESK. The V gene lost 1 base and the J gene lost 0 bases, with 5 bases spanning the gap.